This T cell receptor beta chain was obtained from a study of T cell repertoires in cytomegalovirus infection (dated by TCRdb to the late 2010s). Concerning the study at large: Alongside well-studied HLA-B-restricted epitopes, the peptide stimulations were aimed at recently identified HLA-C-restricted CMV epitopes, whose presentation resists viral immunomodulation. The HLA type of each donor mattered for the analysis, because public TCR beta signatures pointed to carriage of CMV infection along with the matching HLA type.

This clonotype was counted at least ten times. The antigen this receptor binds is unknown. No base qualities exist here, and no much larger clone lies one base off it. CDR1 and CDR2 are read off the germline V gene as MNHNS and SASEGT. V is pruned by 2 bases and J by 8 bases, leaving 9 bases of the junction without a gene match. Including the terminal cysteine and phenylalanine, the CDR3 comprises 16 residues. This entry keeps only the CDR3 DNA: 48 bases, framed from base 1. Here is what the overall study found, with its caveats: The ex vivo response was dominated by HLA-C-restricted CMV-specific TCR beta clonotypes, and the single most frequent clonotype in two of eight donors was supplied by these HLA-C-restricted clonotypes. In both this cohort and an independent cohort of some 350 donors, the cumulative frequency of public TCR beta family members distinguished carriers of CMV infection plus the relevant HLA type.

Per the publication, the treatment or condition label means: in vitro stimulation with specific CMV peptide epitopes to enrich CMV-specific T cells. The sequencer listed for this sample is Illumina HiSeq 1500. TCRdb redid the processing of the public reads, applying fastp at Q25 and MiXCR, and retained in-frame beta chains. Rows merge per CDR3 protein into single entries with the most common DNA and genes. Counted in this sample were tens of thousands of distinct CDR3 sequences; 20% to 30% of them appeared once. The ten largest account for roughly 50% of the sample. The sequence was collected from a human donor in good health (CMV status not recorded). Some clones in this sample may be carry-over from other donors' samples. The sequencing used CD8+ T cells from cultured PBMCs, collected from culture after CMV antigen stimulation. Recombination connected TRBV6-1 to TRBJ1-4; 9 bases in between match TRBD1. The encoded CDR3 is CASSESPGTGSEKLFF. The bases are TGTGCCAGCAGTGAATCGCCCGGGACAGGGTCCGAAAAACTGTTTTTT.